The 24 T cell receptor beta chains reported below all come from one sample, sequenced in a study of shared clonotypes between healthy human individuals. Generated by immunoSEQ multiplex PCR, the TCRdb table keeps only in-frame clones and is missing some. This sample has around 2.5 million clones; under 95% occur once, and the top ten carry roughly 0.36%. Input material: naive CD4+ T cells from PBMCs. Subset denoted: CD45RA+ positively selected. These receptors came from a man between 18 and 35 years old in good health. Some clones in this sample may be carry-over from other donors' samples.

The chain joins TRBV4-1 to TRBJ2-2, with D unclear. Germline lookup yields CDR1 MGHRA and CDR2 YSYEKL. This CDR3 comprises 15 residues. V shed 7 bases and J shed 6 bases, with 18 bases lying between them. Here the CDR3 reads CASTLGTARPGELFF. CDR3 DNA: TGCGCCAGCACCCTTGGCACCGCCAGGCCCGGGGAGCTGTTTTTT.

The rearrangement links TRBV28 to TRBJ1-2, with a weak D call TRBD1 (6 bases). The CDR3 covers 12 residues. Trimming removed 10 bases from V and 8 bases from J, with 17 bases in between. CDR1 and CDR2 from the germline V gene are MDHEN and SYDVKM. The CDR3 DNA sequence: TGTGCCACCGACCCGGACAGTCGCGGCTACACCTTC. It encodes CATDPDSRGYTF.

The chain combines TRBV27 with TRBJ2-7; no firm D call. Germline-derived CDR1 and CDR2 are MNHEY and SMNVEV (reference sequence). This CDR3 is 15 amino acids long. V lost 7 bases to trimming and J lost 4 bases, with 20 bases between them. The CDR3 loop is CASTMGRPGDYEQYF. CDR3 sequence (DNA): TGTGCCAGCACCATGGGCAGGCCAGGCGATTACGAGCAGTACTTC.

The CDR3 region has the DNA TGTGCCAGCGGAGGGGCTAGCGGGAGCCCAGGGGAGCAGTTCTTC. Amino acid sequence: CASGGASGSPGEQFF. The chain uses TRBV9 and TRBJ2-1, with TRBD2 identical over 10 bases. The CDR3 is made up of 15 amino acids. V trimming: 7 bases; J trimming: 10 bases; junction bases outside the gene matches: 14. The V gene's germline CDR1 is SGDLS and CDR2 YYNGEE.

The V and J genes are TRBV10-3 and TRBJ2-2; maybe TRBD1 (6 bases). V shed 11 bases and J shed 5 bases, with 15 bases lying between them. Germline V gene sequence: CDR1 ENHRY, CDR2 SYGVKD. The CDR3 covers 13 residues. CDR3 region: CAVEDSPTGELFF. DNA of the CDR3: TGTGCCGTAGAGGACAGCCCGACCGGGGAGCTGTTTTTT.

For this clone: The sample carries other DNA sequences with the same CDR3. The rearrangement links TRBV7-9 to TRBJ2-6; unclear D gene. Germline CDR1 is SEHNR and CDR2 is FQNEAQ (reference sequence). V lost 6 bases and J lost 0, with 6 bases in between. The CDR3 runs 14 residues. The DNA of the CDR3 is TGTGCCAGCAGTTCAAGCTCTGGGGCCAACGTCCTGACTTTC. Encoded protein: CASSSSSGANVLTF. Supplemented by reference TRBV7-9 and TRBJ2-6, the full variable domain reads DTGVSQNPRHKITKRGQNVTFRCDPISEHNRLYWYRQTLGQGPEFLTYFQNEAQLEKSRLLSDRFSAERPKGSFSTLEIQRTEQGDSAMYLCASSSSSGANVLTFGAGSRLTVL.

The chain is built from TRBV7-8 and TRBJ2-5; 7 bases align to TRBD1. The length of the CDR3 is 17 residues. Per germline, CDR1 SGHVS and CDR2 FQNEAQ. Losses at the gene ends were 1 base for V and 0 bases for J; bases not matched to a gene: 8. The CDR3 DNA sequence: TGTGCCAGCAGCTTAGGCTACAGGGGCGGGTACCAAGAGACCCAGTACTTC. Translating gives CASSLGYRGGYQETQYF. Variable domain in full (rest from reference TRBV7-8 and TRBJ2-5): GAGVSQSPRYKVAKRGQDVALRCDPISGHVSLFWYQQALGQGPEFLTYFQNEAQLDKSGLPSDRFFAERPEGSVSTLKIQRTQQEDSAVYLCASSLGYRGGYQETQYFGPGTRLLVL.

This CDR3 is CASSPRLVGSQETQYF. The CDR3 nucleotides are TGTGCCAGCAGTCCTCGACTAGTGGGCTCCCAAGAGACCCAGTACTTC. This sequence joins TRBV27 and TRBJ2-5, with a weak D call TRBD2 (6 bases). CDR1 MNHEY and CDR2 SMNVEV come from the germline V gene (reference sequence). The CDR3 has 16 residues. V was pared by 5 bases and J by 1 base, with 17 bases between.

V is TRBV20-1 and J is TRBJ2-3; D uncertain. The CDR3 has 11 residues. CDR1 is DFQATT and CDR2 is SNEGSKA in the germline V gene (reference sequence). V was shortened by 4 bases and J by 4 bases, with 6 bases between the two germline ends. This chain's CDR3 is CSAMAPDTQYF. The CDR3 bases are TGCAGTGCTATGGCCCCAGATACGCAGTATTTT.

CDR3: CASSKQGSGNQPQHF. The CDR3, as DNA: TGTGCCAGCAGCAAACAGGGTTCGGGCAATCAGCCCCAGCATTTT. The V gene is TRBV7-9, the J gene TRBJ1-5; weak D call: TRBD1 (6 bases). V was cut by 5 bases and J by 2 bases, with 13 bases left in between. The CDR3 consists of 15 residues. Germline V gene sequence: CDR1 SEHNR, CDR2 FQNEAQ (reference sequence). The variable domain in full, completed from reference TRBV7-9 and TRBJ1-5, reads DTGVSQNPRHKITKRGQNVTFRCDPISEHNRLYWYRQTLGQGPEFLTYFQNEAQLEKSRLLSDRFSAERPKGSFSTLEIQRTEQGDSAMYLCASSKQGSGNQPQHFGDGTRLSIL.

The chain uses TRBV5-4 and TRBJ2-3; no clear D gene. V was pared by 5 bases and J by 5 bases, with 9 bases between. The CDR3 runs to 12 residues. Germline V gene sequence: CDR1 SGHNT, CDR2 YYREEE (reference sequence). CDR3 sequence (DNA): TGTGCCAGCAGTATTACGGGAGATACGCAGTATTTT. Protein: CASSITGDTQYF.

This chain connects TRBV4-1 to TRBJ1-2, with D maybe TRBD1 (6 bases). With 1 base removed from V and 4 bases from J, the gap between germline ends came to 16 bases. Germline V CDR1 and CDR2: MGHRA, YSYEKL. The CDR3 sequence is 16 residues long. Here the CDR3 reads CASSQVGGGRGYGYTF. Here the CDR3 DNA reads TGCGCCAGCAGCCAAGTAGGGGGGGGCCGTGGCTATGGCTACACCTTC.

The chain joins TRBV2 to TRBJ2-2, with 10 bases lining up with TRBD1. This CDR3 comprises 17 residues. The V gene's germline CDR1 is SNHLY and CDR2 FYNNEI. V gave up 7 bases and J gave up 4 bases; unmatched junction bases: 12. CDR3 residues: CASIKGWDRGGTGELFF. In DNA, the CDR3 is TGTGCCAGCATCAAAGGATGGGACAGGGGTGGCACCGGGGAGCTGTTTTTT.

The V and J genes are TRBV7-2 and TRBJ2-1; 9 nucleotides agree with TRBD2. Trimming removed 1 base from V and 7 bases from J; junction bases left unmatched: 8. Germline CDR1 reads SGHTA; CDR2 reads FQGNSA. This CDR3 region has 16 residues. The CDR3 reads CASSLEAGGMGNEQFF. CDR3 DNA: TGTGCCAGCAGCTTAGAAGCGGGAGGAATGGGGAATGAGCAGTTCTTC.

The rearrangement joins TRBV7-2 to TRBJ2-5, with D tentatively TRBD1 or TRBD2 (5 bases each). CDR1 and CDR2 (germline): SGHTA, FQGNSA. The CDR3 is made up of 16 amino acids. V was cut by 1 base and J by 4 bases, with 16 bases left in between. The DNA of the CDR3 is TGTGCCAGCAGCTTAGGGGGGAACAGAGGAGGAGAGACCCAGTACTTC. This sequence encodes CASSLGGNRGGETQYF.

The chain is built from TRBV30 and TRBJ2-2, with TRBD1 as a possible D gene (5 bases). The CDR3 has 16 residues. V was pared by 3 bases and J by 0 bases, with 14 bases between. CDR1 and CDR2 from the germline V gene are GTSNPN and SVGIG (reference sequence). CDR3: CAWSRQRTSNTGELFF. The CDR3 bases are TGTGCCTGGAGCAGACAGCGAACCTCGAACACCGGGGAGCTGTTTTTT.

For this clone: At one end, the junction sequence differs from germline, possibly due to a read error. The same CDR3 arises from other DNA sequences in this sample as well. CDR3 loop: CSARTGRGGTFVLCF. CDR3 bases: TGCAGCGCCCGGACTGGAAGGGGAGGGACGTTCGTTCTTTGCTTC. The chain recombines TRBV29-1 with TRBJ2-7, with 7 bases identical to TRBD2. Germline CDR1 is SQVTM and CDR2 is ANQGSEA. The CDR3 runs to 15 residues.

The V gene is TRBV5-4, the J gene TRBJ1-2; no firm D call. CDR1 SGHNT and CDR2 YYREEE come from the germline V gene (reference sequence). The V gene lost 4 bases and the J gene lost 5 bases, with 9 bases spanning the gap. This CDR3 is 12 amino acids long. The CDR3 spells CASSAESYGYTF. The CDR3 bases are TGTGCCAGCAGCGCCGAGTCGTATGGCTACACCTTC.

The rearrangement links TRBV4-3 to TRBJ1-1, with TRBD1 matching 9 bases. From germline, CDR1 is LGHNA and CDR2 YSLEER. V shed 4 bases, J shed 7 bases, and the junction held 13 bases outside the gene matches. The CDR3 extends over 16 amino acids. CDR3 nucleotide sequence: TGCGCCAGCAGCCTTCTTTCCACAGGGGGCCTTGGTGAAGCTTTCTTT. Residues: CASSLLSTGGLGEAFF.

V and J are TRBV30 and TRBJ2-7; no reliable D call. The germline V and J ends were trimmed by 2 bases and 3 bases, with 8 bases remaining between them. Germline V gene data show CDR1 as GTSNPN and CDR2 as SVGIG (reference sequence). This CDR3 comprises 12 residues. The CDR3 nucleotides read TGTGCCTGGAGTCTTGAAAACTACGAGCAGTACTTC. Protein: CAWSLENYEQYF.

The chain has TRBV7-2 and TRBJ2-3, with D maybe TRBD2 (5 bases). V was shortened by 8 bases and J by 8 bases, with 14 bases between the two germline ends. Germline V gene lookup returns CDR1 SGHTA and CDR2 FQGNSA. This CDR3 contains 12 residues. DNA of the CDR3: TGTGCCAGCGCTGCGGGCCCCTTTACGCAGTATTTT. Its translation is CASAAGPFTQYF.

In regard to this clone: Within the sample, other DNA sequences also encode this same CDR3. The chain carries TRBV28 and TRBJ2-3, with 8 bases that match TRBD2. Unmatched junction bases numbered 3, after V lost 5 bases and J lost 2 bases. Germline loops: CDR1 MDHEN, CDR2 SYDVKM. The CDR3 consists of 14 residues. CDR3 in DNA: TGTGCCAGCAGTCGCGGGGGGTCCACAGATACGCAGTATTTT. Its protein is CASSRGGSTDTQYF.

CDR3 in amino acids: CASSEKAGETQYF. CDR3 DNA: TGTGCCAGCAGTGAAAAAGCTGGAGAGACCCAGTACTTC. V gene TRBV25-1 combines with J gene TRBJ2-5; D unclear. Trimming took 2 bases from V and 4 from J, leaving 8 bases between them. This CDR3 has 13 amino acids. Looked up from germline, CDR1 is MGHDK and CDR2 is SYGVNS.

CDR3 nucleotides: TGTGCCAGCAGCTTCGTAGCTTCAGGAGGCTACACCTTC. It encodes CASSFVASGGYTF. The J gene is TRBJ1-2, the V gene TRBV5-4; the D is unclear. The CDR3 length is 13 residues. Germline V lookup: CDR1 SGHNT, CDR2 YYREEE (reference sequence). Trimming cost V 2 bases and J 8 bases, with 13 bases left between them.